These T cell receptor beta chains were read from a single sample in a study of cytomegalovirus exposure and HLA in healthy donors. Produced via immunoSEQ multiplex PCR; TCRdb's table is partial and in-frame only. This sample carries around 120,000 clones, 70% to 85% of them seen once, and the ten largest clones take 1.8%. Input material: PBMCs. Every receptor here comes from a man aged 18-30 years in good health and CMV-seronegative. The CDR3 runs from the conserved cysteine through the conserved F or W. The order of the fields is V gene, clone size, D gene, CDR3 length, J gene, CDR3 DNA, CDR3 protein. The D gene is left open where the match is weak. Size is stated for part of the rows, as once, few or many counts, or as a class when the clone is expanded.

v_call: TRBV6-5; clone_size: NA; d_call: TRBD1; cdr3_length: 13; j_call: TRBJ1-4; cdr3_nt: TGTGCCAGCAGTCGGACAGGGAATGAAAAACTGTTTTTT; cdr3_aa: CASSRTGNEKLFF
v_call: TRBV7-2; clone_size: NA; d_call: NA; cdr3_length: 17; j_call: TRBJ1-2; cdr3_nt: TGTGCCAGCAGCTTAAGAGCCCGCAGGGACTCTAACTATGGCTACACCTTC; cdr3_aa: CASSLRARRDSNYGYTF
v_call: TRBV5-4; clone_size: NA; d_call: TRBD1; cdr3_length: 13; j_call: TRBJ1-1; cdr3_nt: TGTGCCAGCAGCGGGGACAGACACCTTCAAGCTTTCTTT; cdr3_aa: CASSGDRHLQAFF
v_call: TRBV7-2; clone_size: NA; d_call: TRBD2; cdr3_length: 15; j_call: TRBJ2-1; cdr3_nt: TGTGCCAGCAGCGTGAAAGCGGGGTGGTACAATGAGCAGTTCTTC; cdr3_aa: CASSVKAGWYNEQFF
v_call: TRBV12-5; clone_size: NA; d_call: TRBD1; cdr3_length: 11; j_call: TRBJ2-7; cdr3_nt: TGTGCTAGTGGCCTGACAGGGGAGCAGTACTTC; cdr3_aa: CASGLTGEQYF
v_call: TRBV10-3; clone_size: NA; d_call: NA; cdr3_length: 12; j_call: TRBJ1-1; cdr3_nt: TGTGCCATCAGCGGACAGTCCACTGAAGCTTTCTTT; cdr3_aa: CAISGQSTEAFF
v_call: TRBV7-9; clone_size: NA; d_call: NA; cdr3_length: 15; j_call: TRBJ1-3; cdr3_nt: TGTTCCAGCAGCCAAATAGCAGGGCGCGGAAACACCATATATTTT; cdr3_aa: CSSSQIAGRGNTIYF
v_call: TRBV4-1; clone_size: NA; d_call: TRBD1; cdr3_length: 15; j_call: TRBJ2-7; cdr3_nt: TGCGCCAGCAGCCAACTTGGACAGGGGCCCTACGAGCAGTACTTC; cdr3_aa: CASSQLGQGPYEQYF
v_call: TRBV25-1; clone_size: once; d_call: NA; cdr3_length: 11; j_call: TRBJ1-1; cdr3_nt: TGTGCCAGCAGTGGGGGGCAGGCGGCTTTCTTT; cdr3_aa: CASSGGQAAFF
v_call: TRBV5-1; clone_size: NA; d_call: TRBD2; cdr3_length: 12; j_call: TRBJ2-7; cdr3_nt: TGCGCCAGCAGCTCCGGGGGGTACGAGCAGTACTTC; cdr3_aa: CASSSGGYEQYF
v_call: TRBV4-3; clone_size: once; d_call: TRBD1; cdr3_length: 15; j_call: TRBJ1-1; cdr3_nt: TGCGCCAGCAGCCAAGATAGGGACAGGGTATTGGAAGCTTTCTTT; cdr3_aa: CASSQDRDRVLEAFF
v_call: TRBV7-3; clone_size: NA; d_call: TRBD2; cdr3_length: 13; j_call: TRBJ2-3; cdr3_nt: TGTGCCAGCAGCCGAACTAGCGCAGATACGCAGTATTTT; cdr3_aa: CASSRTSADTQYF
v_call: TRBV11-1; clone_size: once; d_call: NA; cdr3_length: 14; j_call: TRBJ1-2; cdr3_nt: TGTGCCAGCAGCTTAGAAGCAGGGGCCTATGGCTACACCTTC; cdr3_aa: CASSLEAGAYGYTF
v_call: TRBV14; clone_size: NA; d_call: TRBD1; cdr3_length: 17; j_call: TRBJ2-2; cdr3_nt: TGTGCCAGCAGCCAAAGGGACAGGGGAGGATGGACCGGGGAGCTGTTTTTT; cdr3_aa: CASSQRDRGGWTGELFF
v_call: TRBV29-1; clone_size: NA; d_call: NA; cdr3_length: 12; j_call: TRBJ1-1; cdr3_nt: TGCAGCGTGGTGGACAACAACGTCGCAGCTTTCTTT; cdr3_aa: CSVVDNNVAAFF
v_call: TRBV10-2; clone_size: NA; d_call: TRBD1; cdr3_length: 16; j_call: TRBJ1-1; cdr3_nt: TGCGCCAGCAGTGACCTATCGGGACAGTCGCACACTGAAGCTTTCTTT; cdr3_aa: CASSDLSGQSHTEAFF
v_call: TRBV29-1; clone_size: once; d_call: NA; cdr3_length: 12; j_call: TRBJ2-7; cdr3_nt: TGCAGCGTTGGGGGAAGGGGCTACGAGCAGTACTTC; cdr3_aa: CSVGGRGYEQYF
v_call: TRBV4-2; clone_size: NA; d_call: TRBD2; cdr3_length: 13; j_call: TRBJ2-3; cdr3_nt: TGTGCCAGCCGAGCCCAGGGAGGGGATACGCAGTATTTT; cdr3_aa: CASRAQGGDTQYF
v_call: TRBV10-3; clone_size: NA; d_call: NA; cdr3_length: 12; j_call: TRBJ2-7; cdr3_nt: TGTGCCATCAGGCGGGACAGCCACGAGCAGTACTTC; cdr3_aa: CAIRRDSHEQYF
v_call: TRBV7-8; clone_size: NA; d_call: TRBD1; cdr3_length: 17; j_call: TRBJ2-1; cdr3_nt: TGTGCCAGCAGCTTAGCGAGGGGGACAGGGCGATACAATGAGCAGTTCTTC; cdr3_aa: CASSLARGTGRYNEQFF
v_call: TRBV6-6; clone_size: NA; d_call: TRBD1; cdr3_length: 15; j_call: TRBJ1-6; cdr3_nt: TGTGCCAGCAGTTACTCGGGACAGTATAATTCACCCCTCCACTTT; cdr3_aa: CASSYSGQYNSPLHF
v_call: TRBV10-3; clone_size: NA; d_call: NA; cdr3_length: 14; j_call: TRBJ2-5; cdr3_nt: TGTGCCATCAGTGAGTCTAGACAGAAAGAGACCCAGTACTTC; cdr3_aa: CAISESRQKETQYF
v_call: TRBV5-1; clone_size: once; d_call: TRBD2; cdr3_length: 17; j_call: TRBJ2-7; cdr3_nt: TGCGCCAGCAGCTTGGCACCCCTAGCGGGGGTTGAGAACGAGCAGTACTTC; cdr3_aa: CASSLAPLAGVENEQYF
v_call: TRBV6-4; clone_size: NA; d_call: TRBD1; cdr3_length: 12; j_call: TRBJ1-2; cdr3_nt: TGTGCCAGCAGGACTCCAGGGGGTGGCTACACCTTC; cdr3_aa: CASRTPGGGYTF
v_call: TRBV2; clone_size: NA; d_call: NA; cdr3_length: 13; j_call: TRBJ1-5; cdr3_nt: TGTGCCAGCAGTGGACAGGTCAATCAGCCCCAGCATTTT; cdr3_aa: CASSGQVNQPQHF
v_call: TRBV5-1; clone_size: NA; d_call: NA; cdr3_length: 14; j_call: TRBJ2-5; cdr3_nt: TGCGCCAGCAGCCCTGGACAGTACCAAGAGACCCAGTACTTC; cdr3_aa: CASSPGQYQETQYF
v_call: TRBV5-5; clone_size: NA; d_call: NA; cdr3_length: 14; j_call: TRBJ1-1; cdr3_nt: TGTGCCAGCAGCTTGGAGGTTGGAAGACTTCAAGCTTTCTTT; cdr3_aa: CASSLEVGRLQAFF
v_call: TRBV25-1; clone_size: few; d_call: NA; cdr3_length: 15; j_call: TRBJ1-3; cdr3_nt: TGTGCCAGCAGTGAATCGGGGTACTCTGGAAACACCATATATTTT; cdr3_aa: CASSESGYSGNTIYF
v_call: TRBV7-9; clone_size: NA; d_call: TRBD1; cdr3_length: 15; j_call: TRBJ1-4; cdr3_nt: TGTGCCAGCAGCACATTAGGAGGGGGCGGTGAAAAACTGTTTTTT; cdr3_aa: CASSTLGGGGEKLFF
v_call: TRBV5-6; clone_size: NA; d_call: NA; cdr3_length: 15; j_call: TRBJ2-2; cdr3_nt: TGTGCCAGCAGCTTGGAGCTCAGGGGAGCCGGGGAGCTGTTTTTT; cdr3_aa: CASSLELRGAGELFF
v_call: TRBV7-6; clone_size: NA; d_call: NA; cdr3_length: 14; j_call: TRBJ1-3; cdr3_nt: TGTGCCAGCAGCTTAAGGAGCTCTGGAAACACCATATATTTT; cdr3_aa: CASSLRSSGNTIYF
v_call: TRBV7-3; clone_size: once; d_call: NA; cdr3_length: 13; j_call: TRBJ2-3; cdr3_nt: TGTGCCAGCAGCGTCACGGGTCTGGATACGCAGTATTTT; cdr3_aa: CASSVTGLDTQYF
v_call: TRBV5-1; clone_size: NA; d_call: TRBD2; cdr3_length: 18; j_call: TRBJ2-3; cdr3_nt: TGCGCCAGCAGCGGGGGGACTAGCGGGGGGCCTAGCACAGATACGCAGTATTTT; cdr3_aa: CASSGGTSGGPSTDTQYF
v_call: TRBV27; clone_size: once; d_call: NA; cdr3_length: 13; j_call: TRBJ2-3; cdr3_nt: TGTGCCAGCAGCAACTATCCCCCAGATACGCAGTATTTT; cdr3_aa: CASSNYPPDTQYF
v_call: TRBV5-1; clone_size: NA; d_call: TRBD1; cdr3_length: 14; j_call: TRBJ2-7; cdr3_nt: TGCGCCAGCAGCTCCTCCGGGACAGGGTTCAAGCAGTACTTC; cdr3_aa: CASSSSGTGFKQYF
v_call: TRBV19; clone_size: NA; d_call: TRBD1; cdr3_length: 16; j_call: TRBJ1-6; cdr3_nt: TGTGCCAGTAGTATAGATTACAGGGGCGGGAATTCACCCCTCCACTTT; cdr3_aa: CASSIDYRGGNSPLHF